The rows below give T cell receptor beta chains drawn from one sample of a study of cytomegalovirus exposure and HLA in healthy donors. Clones were sequenced by immunoSEQ multiplex PCR, and TCRdb holds only the in-frame ones, with some missing. This table holds around 140,000 clones, 75% to 90% found once. Material for sequencing was PBMCs. These receptors originate from a woman in her 30s in good health and CMV-seronegative. The CDR3 runs from the conserved cysteine through the conserved F or W. The D gene is left open where the match is weak. Size tells how often a clone was seen (once, few, many) or the class of an expanded clone, and some rows leave it out.

>TRBV7-2|.|.|TRBJ1-4
CASSLRAFGEKLFF
TGTGCCAGCAGCTTGAGGGCCTTTGGAGAAAAACTGTTTTTT
>TRBV7-2|.|TRBD1|TRBJ1-6
CASSLRPRGSYNSPLHF
TGTGCCAGCAGCTTACGCCCCAGGGGGAGTTATAATTCACCCCTCCACTTT
>TRBV7-2|.|.|TRBJ2-3
CASSLAVAEGTDTQYF
TGTGCCAGCAGCTTAGCAGTCGCCGAGGGCACAGATACGCAGTATTTT
>TRBV11-2|.|.|TRBJ1-3
CASSPGPRSGNTIYF
TGTGCCAGCAGCCCTGGGCCCCGCTCTGGAAACACCATATATTTT
>TRBV28|.|TRBD2|TRBJ2-7
CASSSIILAGELYEQYF
TGTGCCAGCAGTTCCATAATACTAGCGGGAGAACTCTACGAGCAGTACTTC
>TRBV25-1|.|.|TRBJ1-4
CASSEFGGGNEKLFF
TGTGCCAGCAGTGAATTCGGCGGGGGAAATGAAAAACTGTTTTTT
>TRBV7-2|.|.|TRBJ1-6
CASSLDDSGRSPLHF
TGTGCCAGCAGCTTAGATGATTCAGGGAGGTCACCCCTCCACTTT
>TRBV5-6|.|TRBD2|TRBJ2-1
CASSFWTRVLNEQFF
TGTGCCAGCAGCTTTTGGACTAGGGTACTCAATGAGCAGTTCTTC
>TRBV27|.|.|TRBJ1-1
CASSPDIATEAFF
TGTGCCAGCAGTCCGGACATTGCGACTGAAGCTTTCTTT
>TRBV10-3|.|.|TRBJ2-1
CAISPGDYNEQFF
TGTGCCATCAGCCCAGGGGACTACAATGAGCAGTTCTTC
>TRBV10-1|.|.|TRBJ1-4
CASSPPPVEATNEKLFF
TGCGCCAGCAGTCCACCCCCCGTAGAGGCAACTAATGAAAAACTGTTTTTT
>TRBV7-9|.|TRBD1|TRBJ2-3
CASSLRMTGGLSDTQYF
TGTGCCAGCAGCTTAAGAATGACAGGGGGTTTGTCAGATACGCAGTATTTT
>TRBV7-9|.|.|TRBJ1-5
CASSLGAGRANQPQHF
TGTGCCAGCAGCTTAGGTGCGGGAAGAGCCAATCAGCCCCAGCATTTT
>TRBV30|.|TRBD2|TRBJ2-1
CAKTGEGSYNEQFF
TGTGCGAAAACCGGGGAGGGCTCCTACAATGAGCAGTTCTTC
>TRBV7-9|few|.|TRBJ2-2
CASSSPPTHANTGELFF
TGTGCCAGCAGCTCTCCCCCGACACACGCGAACACCGGGGAGCTGTTTTTT
>TRBV7-2|.|TRBD2|TRBJ2-7
CASSLWGGGREQYF
TGTGCCAGCAGCTTATGGGGGGGAGGTCGCGAGCAGTACTTC
>TRBV18|.|.|TRBJ2-3
CASSPTSTDTQYF
TGTGCCAGCTCACCCACTAGCACAGATACGCAGTATTTT
>TRBV5-4|.|.|TRBJ2-3
CASSLAQRARTDTQYF
TGTGCCAGCAGCTTGGCCCAGCGGGCTCGCACAGATACGCAGTATTTT
>TRBV7-2|.|.|TRBJ1-1
CASSKYDRMNTEAFF
TGTGCCAGCAGCAAATACGACAGGATGAACACTGAAGCTTTCTTT
>TRBV20-1|.|.|TRBJ2-1
CSARDPNEQFF
TGCAGTGCTAGAGACCCAAATGAGCAGTTCTTC
>TRBV19|few|TRBD1|TRBJ1-1
CASSRPGQGMNTEAFF
TGTGCCAGTAGTCGGCCGGGACAGGGCATGAACACTGAAGCTTTCTTT
>TRBV2|.|.|TRBJ2-5
CASSGVRVGETQYF
TGTGCCAGCAGTGGTGTCAGGGTTGGGGAGACCCAGTACTTC
>TRBV7-3|.|TRBD1|TRBJ2-7
CASSRGQGDEQYF
TGTGCCAGCAGCAGGGGACAGGGGGACGAGCAGTACTTC
>TRBV7-9|.|TRBD1|TRBJ2-7
CASSGPRGSEQYF
TGTGCCAGCAGCGGGCCCAGGGGGAGCGAGCAGTACTTC
>TRBV2|few|TRBD2|TRBJ2-1
CASSEIGRGEQFF
TGTGCCAGCAGTGAAATCGGGAGGGGTGAGCAGTTCTTC
>TRBV7-3|.|.|TRBJ2-5
CASSSQETQYF
TGTGCCAGCAGCTCGCAGGAGACCCAGTACTTC
>TRBV29-1|.|TRBD2|TRBJ2-1
CSGKPGLAGGSPENEQFF
TGCAGCGGGAAGCCGGGACTAGCGGGGGGGTCGCCTGAAAATGAGCAGTTCTTC
>TRBV7-6|.|.|TRBJ1-1
CASSLVGRSTEAFF
TGTGCCAGCAGCTTAGTGGGCAGATCCACTGAAGCTTTCTTT
>TRBV11-2|.|.|TRBJ1-1
CASSLGGDTEAFF
TGTGCCAGCAGTCTCGGGGGGGACACTGAAGCTTTCTTT
>TRBV30|.|.|TRBJ1-1
CAWSVGQGNTEAFF
TGTGCCTGGAGTGTCGGGCAGGGGAACACTGAAGCTTTCTTT
>TRBV10-2|.|TRBD1|TRBJ2-2
CASSLSRGRGGELFF
TGCGCCAGCAGCTTATCGAGGGGGCGCGGCGGGGAGCTGTTTTTT
>TRBV29-1|.|.|TRBJ2-3
CSGVGGLSGVSTDTQYF
TGCAGCGGCGTTGGGGGGTTGAGCGGCGTTAGCACAGATACGCAGTATTTT
>TRBV5-1|.|TRBD2|TRBJ2-2
CASIRTAGGTGELFF
TGCGCCAGCATTAGGACAGCGGGGGGCACCGGGGAGCTGTTTTTT
>TRBV5-4|.|TRBD1|TRBJ1-2
CASSPPWAGGFYGYTF
TGTGCCAGCAGCCCGCCGTGGGCAGGGGGCTTCTATGGCTACACCTTC
>TRBV2|.|.|TRBJ1-5
CASFEGNSNQPQHF
TGTGCCAGCTTCGAGGGTAATAGCAATCAGCCCCAGCATTTT